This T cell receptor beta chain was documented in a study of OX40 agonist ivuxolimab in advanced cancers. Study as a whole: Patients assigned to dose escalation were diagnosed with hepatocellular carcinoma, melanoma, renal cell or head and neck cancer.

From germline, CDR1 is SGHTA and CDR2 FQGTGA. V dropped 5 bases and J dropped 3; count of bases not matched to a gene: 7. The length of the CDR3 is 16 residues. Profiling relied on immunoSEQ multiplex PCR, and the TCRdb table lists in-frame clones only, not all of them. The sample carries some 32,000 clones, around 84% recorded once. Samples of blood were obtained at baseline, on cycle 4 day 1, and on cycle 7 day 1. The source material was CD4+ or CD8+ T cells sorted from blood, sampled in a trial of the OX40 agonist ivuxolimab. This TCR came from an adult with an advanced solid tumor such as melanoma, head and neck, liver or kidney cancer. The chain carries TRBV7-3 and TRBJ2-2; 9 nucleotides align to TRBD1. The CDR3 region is CASSVTGGDYTGELFF. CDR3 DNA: TGTGCCAGCAGCGTTACAGGGGGCGACTACACCGGGGAGCTGTTTTTT.